A single sample is the source of the 15 T cell receptor beta chains below, sequenced in a study of identical twins. TCRdb analysed the 5' RACE reads with MiXCR anew, one entry per CDR3 protein. The sample holds around 510,000 distinct CDR3 sequences, over 11% seen once. The same specimen was also included in a second study, on yellow fever vaccine responses in identical twins.

Sequencing was performed on CD4+ T cells sorted from blood. These receptors all stem from a young woman in good health.

The rearrangement links TRBV7-8 to TRBJ2-5, with 12 bases aligning to TRBD2. This CDR3 has 16 residues. The V gene end was trimmed by 5 bases and the J gene end by 4 bases; junction bases not matched to a gene: 8. The germline V gene encodes CDR1 SGHVS and CDR2 FQNEAQ. CDR3 amino acids: CASSGRTSGVVETQYF. The CDR3 DNA reads as TGTGCCAGCAGCGGAAGGACTAGCGGGGTGGTAGAGACCCAGTACTTC. Full variable domain (outside the CDR3, taken from reference TRBV7-8 and TRBJ2-5): GAGVSQSPRYKVAKRGQDVALRCDPISGHVSLFWYQQALGQGPEFLTYFQNEAQLDKSGLPSDRFFAERPEGSVSTLKIQRTQQEDSAVYLCASSGRTSGVVETQYFGPGTRLLVL.

The chain recombines TRBV4-3 with TRBJ1-5; D not resolved. The CDR3 runs 15 residues. CDR1 and CDR2 from the germline V gene are LGHNA and YSLEER. V lost 1 base and J lost 2, with 9 bases in between. This chain's CDR3 is CASSQGFLGNQPQHF. The DNA of the CDR3 is TGCGCCAGCAGCCAAGGCTTTTTGGGCAATCAGCCCCAGCATTTT.

This clonotype has just a few counts. CDR3: CASSYDPAGGPETQYF. CDR3 nucleotides: TGTGCCAGCAGTTACGACCCAGCGGGAGGGCCGGAGACCCAGTACTTC. The rearrangement links TRBV6-5 to TRBJ2-5, with 10 bases lining up with TRBD2. Germline trimming cut 2 bases from V and 5 bases from J; bases unmatched to any gene: 8. Germline V gene sequence: CDR1 MNHEY, CDR2 SVGAGI. This CDR3 is built from 16 residues.

The chain carries TRBV2 and TRBJ2-5; the match to TRBD2 covers 10 bases. This CDR3 comprises 15 residues. The germline gives CDR1 SNHLY, CDR2 FYNNEI. V was pared by 7 bases and J by 4 bases, with 9 bases of the junction left unmatched. CDR3 sequence reads: CASTAASGSGETQYF. The CDR3 DNA sequence: TGTGCCAGCACGGCAGCTAGCGGGAGTGGAGAGACCCAGTACTTC.

This clonotype was observed a handful of times. The chain carries TRBV15 and TRBJ2-3, with 8 bases identical to TRBD2. V lost 0 bases, J lost 3 bases, and 2 bases stayed unmatched. CDR1 is LNHNV and CDR2 is YYDKDF in the germline V gene (reference sequence). This CDR3 is 15 amino acids long. The CDR3 coding sequence is TGTGCCACCAGCAGAGACGGCGGGGGGACAGATACGCAGTATTTT. It encodes CATSRDGGGTDTQYF. The full variable domain, in which reference TRBV15 and TRBJ2-3 provide the parts outside the CDR3, is DAMVIQNPRYQVTQFGKPVTLSCSQTLNHNVMYWYQQKSSQAPKLLFHYYDKDFNNEADTPDNFQSRRPNTSFCFLDIRSPGLGDTAMYLCATSRDGGGTDTQYFGPGTRLTVL.

This clonotype has more than one count but fewer than ten. This chain connects TRBV15 to TRBJ2-1; maybe TRBD2 (5 bases). V was pared by 1 base and J by 0 bases, with 10 bases between. In germline, CDR1 is LNHNV, CDR2 YYDKDF (reference sequence). There are 16 residues in the CDR3. CDR3 in amino acids: CATSRASGSSYNEQFF. As DNA, the CDR3 is TGTGCCACCAGCAGAGCGTCGGGAAGCTCCTACAATGAGCAGTTCTTC.

The rearrangement uses TRBV12-1 and TRBJ2-1; the table's D call of TRBD2 was not tested on the DNA. TRBV12-1 is marked as a pseudogene. CDR3 length: 17 residues. Here the CDR3 DNA reads TGTGCCAGCAGCTTGCCTATAGGCCTAGCGGGAGTAAATGAGCAGTTCTTC. Protein product: CASSLPIGLAGVNEQFF.

The chain carries TRBV20-1 and TRBJ2-7; the D is unclear. V was trimmed by 3 bases and J by 5 bases, leaving 17 bases between them. This CDR3 is built from 14 residues. Germline values: CDR1 DFQATT, CDR2 SNEGSKA (reference sequence). In nucleotides, the CDR3 is TGCAGTGCTAGTGTGGGTCCTTCACCCCACGAGCAGTACTTC. As protein: CSASVGPSPHEQYF.

J is TRBJ2-5 and V is TRBV12-3 or TRBV12-4; D assignment may be TRBD1 or TRBD2 (5 bases each). The V end was cut by 4 bases, the J end by 1 base, with 13 bases between. The CDR3 is 15 amino acids. CDR3 sequence (DNA): TGTGCCAGCAGTTCCGAGGGGAACCTCCAAGAGACCCAGTACTTC. Protein product: CASSSEGNLQETQYF.

This clonotype was seen a handful of times. This chain links TRBV5-1 with TRBJ2-5; 14 bases align to TRBD2. This CDR3 has 16 residues. V was pared by 0 bases and J by 4 bases, with 2 bases of the junction left unmatched. In germline, CDR1 is SGHRS, CDR2 YFSETQ. Here the CDR3 DNA reads TGCGCCAGCAGCTTGGGAGGACTAGCGGGAGGAGAGACCCAGTACTTC. Its protein is CASSLGGLAGGETQYF.

This chain joins TRBV20-1 and TRBJ1-5; TRBD1 is a possible D gene (6 bases). Looked up from germline, CDR1 is DFQATT and CDR2 is SNEGSKA (reference sequence). This CDR3 has 14 residues. V gave up 2 bases and J gave up 6 bases, with 14 bases separating them. CDR3 in DNA: TGCAGTGCTAGACGCAGGGGAGGATCTCAGCCCCAGCATTTT. Its protein product is CSARRRGGSQPQHF.

The chain has TRBV20-1 and TRBJ2-5, with D perhaps matching TRBD1 (5 bases). Germline V CDR1 and CDR2: DFQATT, SNEGSKA (reference sequence). V was cut by 3 bases and J by 0 bases, with 5 bases left in between. The CDR3 loop spans 12 amino acids. The CDR3 DNA reads as TGCAGTGCTAGGACAGACCAAGAGACCCAGTACTTC. This encodes CSARTDQETQYF.

This clonotype has at least ten counts. The chain couples TRBV5-1 to TRBJ2-3; D ambiguous. CDR1 is SGHRS, CDR2 YFSETQ, per germline. This CDR3 region has 16 residues. The V end was cut by 0 bases, the J end by 1 base, with 12 bases between. In nucleotides, the CDR3 is TGCGCCAGCAGCTTGGATGGCAGGTGGGGCACAGATACGCAGTATTTT. Amino acids: CASSLDGRWGTDTQYF.

This clonotype came up a few times. The rearrangement links TRBV19 to TRBJ2-7; D tentatively reads TRBD1 or TRBD2 (5 bases each). The CDR3 covers 13 residues. CDR1 is LNHDA and CDR2 is SQIVND in the germline V gene (reference sequence). Trimming removed 5 bases at V and 5 bases at J, with 13 bases between. Here the CDR3 reads CASSSAGTHEQYF. For the CDR3, the DNA is TGTGCCAGTAGTTCAGCAGGGACCCACGAGCAGTACTTC. Supplemented by reference TRBV19 and TRBJ2-7, the full variable domain reads DGGITQSPKYLFRKEGQNVTLSCEQNLNHDAMYWYRQDPGQGLRLIYYSQIVNDFQKGDIAEGYSVSREKKESFPLTVTSAQKNPTAFYLCASSSAGTHEQYFGPGTRLTVT.

This chain uses TRBV20-1 with TRBJ2-5; 8 nucleotides match TRBD2. The CDR3 length is 17 residues. The germline V gene encodes CDR1 DFQATT and CDR2 SNEGSKA (reference sequence). The V segment lost 0 bases and the J segment 4 bases; nucleotides outside the gene matches: 13. The CDR3 is CSARDFRRAGGGETQYF. In DNA, the CDR3 is TGCAGTGCTAGAGATTTTAGGAGGGCGGGAGGCGGAGAGACCCAGTACTTC.